This record concerns one TCR beta chain sequence. Sequencing ends 3 residues short of the CDR3 end; the germline J gene provides the rest. CDR3 size: 13 residues. Germline V gene sequence: CDR1 LNHNV, CDR2 YYDKDF (reference sequence). This sample is drawn from a study of T cells in women clearing cervical HPV infection. Libraries were prepared by immunoSEQ multiplex PCR; TCRdb keeps only in-frame clonotypes and omits some of them. The sample data list around 30,000 clones. The TCR was taken from a woman between 18 and 75 years old with a cervical HPV16 infection that either progressed to CIN3+ or cleared (not recorded which). The V and J genes are TRBV15 and TRBJ2-3; 7 bases are shared with TRBD1. Source material: blood buffy coat. The chain's CDR3 is CATSKQGNQPQYF. The sequenced CDR3 bases are TGTGCCACCAGCAAACAGGGGAATCAGCCG.